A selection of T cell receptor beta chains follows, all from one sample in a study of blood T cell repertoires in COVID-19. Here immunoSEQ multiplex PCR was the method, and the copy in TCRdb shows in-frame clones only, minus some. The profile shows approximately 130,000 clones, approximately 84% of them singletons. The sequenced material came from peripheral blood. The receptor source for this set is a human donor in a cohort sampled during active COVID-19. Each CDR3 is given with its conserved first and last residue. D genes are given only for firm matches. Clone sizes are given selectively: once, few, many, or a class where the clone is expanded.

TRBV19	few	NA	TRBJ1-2	CASKRTADRARRGYTF	TGTGCCAGTAAGAGGACGGCCGACAGAGCCAGGAGAGGCTACACCTTC
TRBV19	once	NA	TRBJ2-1	CASSWGGPYNEQFF	TGTGCCAGTAGTTGGGGGGGCCCCTACAATGAGCAGTTCTTC
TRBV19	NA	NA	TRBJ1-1	CASSPDKEYTEAFF	TGTGCCAGTAGCCCTGACAAAGAGTACACTGAAGCTTTCTTT
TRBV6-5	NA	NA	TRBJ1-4	CASKEAATNEKLFF	TGTGCCAGCAAAGAGGCAGCAACTAATGAAAAACTGTTTTTT
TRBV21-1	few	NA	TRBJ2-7	CASSKDPREQYF	TGTGCCAGCAGCAAAGACCCTCGGGAGCAGTACTTC
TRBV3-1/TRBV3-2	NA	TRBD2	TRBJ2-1	CASTPRGGGGNEQFF	TGTGCCAGCACCCCGCGAGGCGGGGGAGGGAATGAGCAGTTCTTC
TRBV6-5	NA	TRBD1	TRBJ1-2	CASSYRQGRGGGYTF	TGTGCCAGCAGTTACAGACAGGGCCGAGGAGGTGGCTACACCTTC
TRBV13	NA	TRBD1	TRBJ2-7	CASNTGGDLVGEQYF	TGTGCCAGCAATACAGGGGGCGACCTCGTGGGCGAGCAGTACTTC
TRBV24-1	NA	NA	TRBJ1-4	CATSETGRNEKLFF	TGTGCCACCAGTGAGACAGGACGTAATGAAAAACTGTTTTTT
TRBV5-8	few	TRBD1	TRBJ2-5	CASSSTGTGESPYF	TGTGCCAGCAGCTCCACCGGGACAGGGGAGTCTCCGTACTTC
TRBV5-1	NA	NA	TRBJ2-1	CASSPRQVTNEQFF	TGCGCCAGCAGCCCCAGACAGGTTACCAATGAGCAGTTCTTC
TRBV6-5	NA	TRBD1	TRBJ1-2	CASRTGTPGYGYTF	TGTGCCAGCAGGACAGGGACCCCAGGCTATGGCTACACCTTC
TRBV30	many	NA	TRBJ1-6	CAWRVRQGGSPLHF	TGTGCCTGGAGGGTTCGTCAGGGTGGTTCACCCCTCCACTTT
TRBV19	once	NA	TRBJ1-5	CASRNRNNNQPQHF	TGTGCCAGTAGAAACCGAAACAACAATCAGCCCCAGCATTTT
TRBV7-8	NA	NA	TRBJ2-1	CASSSLGGGVNEQFF	TGTGCCAGCAGCTCGCTCGGCGGGGGCGTGAATGAGCAGTTCTTC
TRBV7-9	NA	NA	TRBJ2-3	CASSLGGATDTQYF	TGTGCCAGCAGCTTAGGCGGGGCCACAGATACGCAGTATTTT
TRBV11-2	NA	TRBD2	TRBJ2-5	CASSPRLAGGQETQYF	TGTGCCAGCAGCCCCAGACTAGCGGGGGGGCAAGAGACCCAGTACTTC
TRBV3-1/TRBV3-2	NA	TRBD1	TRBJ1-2	CASSQGGTGGDGYTF	TGTGCCAGCAGCCAAGGTGGGACAGGCGGGGATGGCTACACCTTC
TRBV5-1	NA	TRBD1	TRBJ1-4	CASSLDRPNEKLFF	TGCGCCAGCAGCCTGGACAGGCCTAATGAAAAACTGTTTTTT
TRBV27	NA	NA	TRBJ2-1	CASSLSQGSYNEQFF	TGTGCCAGCAGTTTATCCCAGGGGTCCTACAATGAGCAGTTCTTC
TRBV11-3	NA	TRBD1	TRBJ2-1	CASSTDRANEQFF	TGTGCCAGCAGCACCGACAGGGCAAATGAGCAGTTCTTC
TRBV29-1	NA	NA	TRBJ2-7	CSVDNYEQYF	TGCAGCGTCGACAACTACGAGCAGTACTTC
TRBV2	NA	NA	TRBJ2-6	CASSEALTGANVLTF	TGTGCCAGCAGTGAAGCCCTTACTGGGGCCAACGTCCTGACTTTC
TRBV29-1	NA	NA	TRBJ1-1	CSGHRKGYTEAFF	TGCAGCGGCCATAGGAAGGGGTACACTGAAGCTTTCTTT
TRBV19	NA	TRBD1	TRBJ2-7	CASSLGQGFDEQYF	TGTGCCAGTAGTCTCGGACAGGGGTTCGACGAGCAGTACTTC
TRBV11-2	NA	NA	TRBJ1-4	CASSLGLGAQREKLFF	TGTGCCAGCAGCTTAGGGCTGGGGGCCCAAAGGGAAAAACTGTTTTTT
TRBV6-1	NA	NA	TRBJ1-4	CASSAKTGATNEKLFF	TGTGCCAGCAGTGCCAAAACAGGCGCAACTAATGAAAAACTGTTTTTT
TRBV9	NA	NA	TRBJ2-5	CASSVARGSETQYF	TGTGCCAGCAGCGTAGCTAGGGGGTCAGAGACCCAGTACTTC
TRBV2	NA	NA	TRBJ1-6	CASYRERNTPLHF	TGTGCCAGCTACCGGGAGCGGAATACACCCCTCCACTTT
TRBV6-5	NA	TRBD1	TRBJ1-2	CASRDSRRGHYGYTF	TGTGCCAGCCGGGACTCACGGAGGGGGCACTATGGCTACACCTTC
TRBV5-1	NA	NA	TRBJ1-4	CASSREGGIEKLFF	TGCGCCAGCAGCCGGGAAGGGGGTATTGAAAAACTGTTTTTT
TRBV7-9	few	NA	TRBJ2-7	CASSLADGGRYEQYF	TGTGCCAGCAGCTTAGCAGATGGGGGCAGGTACGAGCAGTACTTC
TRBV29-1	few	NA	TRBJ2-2	CSLTGLEGNTGELFF	TGCAGCTTAACGGGGCTGGAGGGAAACACCGGGGAGCTGTTTTTT
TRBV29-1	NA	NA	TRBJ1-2	CSVEEGAAYGYTF	TGCAGCGTTGAAGAGGGGGCAGCTTATGGCTACACCTTC
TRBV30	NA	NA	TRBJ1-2	CAWADGANYGYTF	TGTGCCTGGGCGGACGGGGCTAACTATGGCTACACCTTC
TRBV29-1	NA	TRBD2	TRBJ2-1	CSVGRGGRYEQFF	TGCAGCGTTGGGCGGGGGGGCCGCTATGAGCAGTTCTTC
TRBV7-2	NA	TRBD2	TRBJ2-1	CASSLVGGAYNEQFF	TGTGCCAGCAGCTTAGTCGGGGGGGCCTACAATGAGCAGTTCTTC
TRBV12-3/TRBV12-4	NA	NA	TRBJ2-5	CASSVQEETQYF	TGTGCCAGCAGTGTTCAGGAAGAGACCCAGTACTTC
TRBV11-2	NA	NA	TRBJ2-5	CASSKSSQTQYF	TGTGCCAGCAGCAAAAGTAGCCAGACCCAGTACTTC
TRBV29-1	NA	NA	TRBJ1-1	CSVVASGQNTEAFF	TGCAGCGTTGTAGCTTCGGGACAGAACACTGAAGCTTTCTTT
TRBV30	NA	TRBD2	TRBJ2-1	CAWSRPVGRGGLREQFF	TGTGCCTGGAGTAGGCCTGTAGGGCGGGGGGGCCTTCGGGAGCAGTTCTTC
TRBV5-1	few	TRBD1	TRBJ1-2	CASSGDRGTGYTF	TGCGCCAGCAGCGGGGACAGGGGGACTGGCTACACCTTC
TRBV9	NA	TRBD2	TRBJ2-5	CASSALGLAGVGETQYF	TGTGCCAGCAGCGCGTTAGGACTAGCGGGGGTAGGAGAGACCCAGTACTTC
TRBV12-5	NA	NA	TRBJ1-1	CASGLAPKTDKNTEAFF	TGTGCTAGTGGCCTGGCTCCAAAGACGGACAAGAACACTGAAGCTTTCTTT
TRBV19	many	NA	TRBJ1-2	CASRRNRQDGYTF	TGTGCCAGTAGAAGAAACCGACAGGATGGCTACACCTTC
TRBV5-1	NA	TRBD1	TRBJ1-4	CASSFTGGDEKLFF	TGCGCCAGCAGCTTTACAGGGGGAGACGAAAAACTGTTTTTT
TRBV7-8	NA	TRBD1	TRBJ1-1	CASSLVGDRASEAFF	TGTGCCAGCAGCTTAGTGGGGGACAGGGCTTCTGAAGCTTTCTTT
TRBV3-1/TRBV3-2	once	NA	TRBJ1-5	CASSQGYNQPQHF	TGTGCCAGCAGCCAAGGCTACAATCAGCCCCAGCATTTT
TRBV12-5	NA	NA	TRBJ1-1	CARHLEAFF	TGTGCTAGACATCTTGAAGCTTTCTTT
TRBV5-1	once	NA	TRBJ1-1	CASSSRGNTEAFF	TGCGCCAGCAGTTCCAGGGGCAACACTGAAGCTTTCTTT
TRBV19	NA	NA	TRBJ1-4	CASSMGGSLTNEKLFF	TGTGCCAGTAGTATGGGGGGGTCTCTAACTAATGAAAAACTGTTTTTT
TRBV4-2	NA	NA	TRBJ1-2	CASSQNRLSNYGYTF	TGTGCCAGCAGCCAAAACAGGTTATCTAACTATGGCTACACCTTC
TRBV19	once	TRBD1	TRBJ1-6	CASSTGQAGNSPLHF	TGTGCCAGTAGTACCGGACAGGCGGGAAATTCACCCCTCCACTTT
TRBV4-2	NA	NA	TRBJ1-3	CASSPSKTRGSGNTIYF	TGTGCCAGCAGCCCCTCGAAGACCAGGGGCTCTGGAAACACCATATATTTT
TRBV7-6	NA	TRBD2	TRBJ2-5	CASSSRELAGGQETQYF	TGTGCCAGCAGCTCCAGAGAATTAGCGGGGGGGCAAGAGACCCAGTACTTC
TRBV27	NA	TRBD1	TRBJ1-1	CASSFQGANTEAFF	TGTGCCAGCAGTTTTCAGGGGGCGAACACTGAAGCTTTCTTT
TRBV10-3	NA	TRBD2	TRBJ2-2	CAISAAGDFDTGELFF	TGTGCCATCAGTGCGGCGGGGGATTTCGACACCGGGGAGCTGTTTTTT
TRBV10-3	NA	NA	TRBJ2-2	CAIRRQMNTGELFF	TGTGCCATCAGGCGACAGATGAACACCGGGGAGCTGTTTTTT
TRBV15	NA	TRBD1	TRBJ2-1	CATSRVNSGQGFYEQFF	TGTGCCACCAGCAGAGTAAACTCGGGACAGGGGTTCTATGAGCAGTTCTTC
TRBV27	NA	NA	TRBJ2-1	CASRQGPQDYNEQFF	TGTGCCAGCAGACAAGGCCCACAGGACTACAATGAGCAGTTCTTC